This T cell receptor beta chain is drawn from a study of blood T cell repertoires in COVID-19. Looking at the study overall: T cells, B-cell-depleted T cells, or PBMCs supplied cDNA or gDNA.

Original processing methods: Reference gene primer amplification gave nucleated cell count estimates. The protocol was immunoSEQ multiplex PCR, while the TCRdb copy is restricted to in-frame clones and leaves out a portion. V and J calls and clone size follow that table, whereas D and trimming were derived from the DNA. The table shows approximately 130,000 clones, with about 88% occurring only once. The CDR3 is made up of 14 amino acids. Germline CDR1 reads SGHRS; CDR2 reads YFSETQ. V lost 0 bases to trimming and J lost 2 bases, with 9 bases between them. The V gene is TRBV5-1, the J gene TRBJ2-7; tentatively, D is TRBD1 (5 bases). The TCR was taken from a human donor in a cohort sampled during active COVID-19. Sequencing was done on a sample of peripheral blood. The CDR3 protein is CASSLADTTYEQYF. The CDR3 DNA reads TGCGCCAGCAGCTTGGCGGACACTACCTACGAGCAGTACTTC.